The 23 T cell receptor beta chains listed next were all sequenced from one sample in a study of blood T cells in healthy people across ages. With a J-beta primer mix and a sample-barcoded 5' primer, a second PCR ran roughly 6 to 11 cycles. TCRdb re-called the 5' RACE reads with MiXCR, one entry per CDR3 protein. The data hold about 1.1 million distinct CDR3 sequences, with 35% to 40% observed a single time. Source material: blood. These receptors were obtained from a man aged 18 to 30 in good health.

This rearrangement joins TRBV6-2 or TRBV6-3 to TRBJ2-1; 7 positions match TRBD2. The J call may be in error: the DNA end matches TRBJ2-7 better. Germline CDR1 reads MNHEY; CDR2 reads SVGEGT. The CDR3 sequence is 13 residues long. The CDR3 protein is CASSTGTNNEQYF. The CDR3 DNA reads TGTGCCAGCAGTACCGGGACTAACAATGAGCAGTACTTC.

This clonotype occurred a few times. This chain joins TRBV6-1 and TRBJ2-1; weak D call: TRBD2 (5 bases). CDR3 length: 15 residues. V lost 7 bases, J lost 8 bases, and 21 bases lay in between. CDR1 MNHNS and CDR2 SASEGT come from the germline V gene. The CDR3 here is CASTDPGNAWDEQFF. CDR3 sequence (DNA): TGTGCCAGCACCGACCCCGGGAACGCTTGGGATGAGCAGTTCTTC.

This clonotype was seen a handful of times. V is TRBV6-6 and J is TRBJ2-3, with D perhaps TRBD2 (6 bases). Trimming took 4 bases from V and 7 from J, leaving 18 bases between them. The CDR3 runs 15 residues. Per germline, CDR1 MNHNY and CDR2 SVGAGI (reference sequence). The CDR3 coding sequence is TGTGCCAGCAGTTCCCCGCGGGACTCCTTCTATACGCAGTATTTT. Translated: CASSSPRDSFYTQYF.

This clonotype was seen once. This chain joins TRBV12-5 and TRBJ1-4; 10 bases align to TRBD1. This CDR3 is built from 19 residues. Trimming cost V 5 bases and J 7 bases; bases outside gene matches: 19. The germline V gene encodes CDR1 LGHNT and CDR2 FRNRAP. CDR3 in DNA: TGTGCTAGTGGTAATCAACCCGGGACAGGGGCGTTGGTCCCTGAAAAACTGTTTTTT. Amino acid sequence: CASGNQPGTGALVPEKLFF.

The chain is built from TRBV4-3 and TRBJ1-4, with 8 bases aligning to TRBD1. The CDR3 covers 17 residues. V dropped 0 bases and J dropped 4; count of bases not matched to a gene: 7. CDR1 LGHNA and CDR2 YSLEER come from the germline V gene. In DNA, the CDR3 is TGCGCCAGCAGCCAAGATCGACAGGGGCGAGATAATGAAAAACTGTTTTTT. Amino acids: CASSQDRQGRDNEKLFF.

The chain combines TRBV5-5 with TRBJ2-1; D unresolved. Germline-derived CDR1 and CDR2 are SGHKS and YYEKEE (reference sequence). V lost 4 bases, J lost 5 bases, and 10 bases lay in between. This CDR3 comprises 13 residues. In DNA, the CDR3 is TGTGCCAGCAGCCGATACCCCAACAATGAGCAGTTCTTC. This translates into CASSRYPNNEQFF.

Regarding this clonotype: At one end the junction does not follow the germline gene, possibly because of a read error. The chain joins TRBV3-1 to TRBJ1-1; no firm D call. Germline V lookup: CDR1 LGHDT, CDR2 YNNKEL (reference sequence). The CDR3 is made up of 14 amino acids. The CDR3 coding sequence is TGTGCCAGCAGCCAAGATCCGGCGAACTCTGAAGCTTTCTTT. It encodes CASSQDPANSEAFF.

This clonotype was recorded many times. The chain employs TRBV6-6 and TRBJ2-3; unclear D gene. Germline CDR1 and CDR2: MNHNY and SVGAGI (reference sequence). The V end lost 6 bases, the J end lost 6 bases, and 7 bases lay between the germline ends. The CDR3 runs to 11 residues. As DNA, the CDR3 is TGTGCCAGCAGAAAGGCGGATACGCAGTATTTT. Translating gives CASRKADTQYF.

This clonotype was recorded a few times. The chain joins TRBV9 to TRBJ2-2; D is unclear. The CDR3 has 12 amino acids. The germline V gene has CDR1 SGDLS and CDR2 YYNGEE. Between the trimmed V and J ends, which lost 3 bases and 7 bases, there was a span of 7 bases. CDR3 in amino acids: CASSAVSGELFF. The CDR3 DNA sequence: TGTGCCAGCAGCGCAGTCAGCGGGGAGCTGTTTTTT.

The count of this clonotype is one. The rearrangement joins TRBV29-1 to TRBJ2-7; TRBD1 aligns across 7 bases. Germline values: CDR1 SQVTM, CDR2 ANQGSEA. The ends lost 6 bases at V and 4 bases at J; junction bases unmatched: 9. There are 13 residues in the CDR3. CDR3 nucleotides: TGCAGCGTGTCAACAGGGGTGAGGTACGAGCAGTACTTC. Its protein is CSVSTGVRYEQYF.

As to this clonotype: Germline is not matched at one junction end, which may reflect a read error. The chain joins TRBV6-1 to TRBJ2-7; no clear D gene. The V gene's germline CDR1 is MNHNS and CDR2 SASEGT. The CDR3 runs 14 residues. For the CDR3, the DNA is TGCGCCAGCAGTGAAACGGTCCAGGCAGACGAGCAGTACTTC. Amino acids: CASSETVQADEQYF.

This clonotype was seen more than once but under ten times. The V gene is TRBV6-9, the J gene TRBJ1-2, with TRBD1 matching over 9 bases. J gave up 5 bases and V 9 bases, and 1 base lay outside the gene matches. In germline, CDR1 is MNHGY, CDR2 SVAAGI. The CDR3 is 11 amino acids. The CDR3 loop reads CARTGGYGYTF. The CDR3 DNA follows: TGTGCCAGGACAGGGGGGTATGGCTACACCTTC.

This clonotype was found a few times. The V call is TRBV11-2, the J call TRBJ2-7; D gene uncertain. The CDR3 covers 14 residues. The V gene lost 4 bases and the J gene lost 4 bases, with 14 bases spanning the gap. CDR1 and CDR2 from the germline V gene are SGHAT and FQNNGV. In nucleotides, the CDR3 is TGTGCCAGCAGCTCAGATCTAGGTGGATACGAGCAGTACTTC. Translating it yields CASSSDLGGYEQYF.

The rearrangement links TRBV2 to TRBJ2-3; 8 bases fit TRBD2. CDR3 length: 15 amino acids. Germline CDR1 SNHLY, CDR2 FYNNEI. V dropped 6 bases and J dropped 7; count of bases not matched to a gene: 12. The CDR3 loop reads CASRYTSGKGNTQYF. The CDR3 DNA follows: TGTGCCAGCAGGTATACTAGCGGCAAAGGGAATACGCAGTATTTT.

This chain links TRBV20-1 with TRBJ1-4; 7 nucleotides line up with TRBD1. With V trimmed by 3 bases and J by 11 bases, 12 bases remained unmatched. Per germline, CDR1 DFQATT and CDR2 SNEGSKA (reference sequence). CDR3 size: 14 residues. CDR3: CSASPTGVVGKLFF. For the CDR3, the DNA is TGCAGTGCTAGTCCTACAGGGGTGGTGGGTAAACTGTTTTTT.

The V call is TRBV27, the J call TRBJ2-3; D uncertain. The V and J ends lost 3 bases and 4 bases respectively, with 8 bases between them. The CDR3 covers 13 residues. The germline gives CDR1 MNHEY, CDR2 SMNVEV (reference sequence). The CDR3 DNA is TGTGCCAGCAGTTTCCCAAGATCAGATACGCAGTATTTT. This translates into CASSFPRSDTQYF.

This chain uses TRBV29-1 with TRBJ1-4; D is uncertain. CDR1 is SQVTM, CDR2 ANQGSEA, per germline. The V and J ends lost 0 bases and 2 bases respectively, with 10 bases between them. The CDR3 covers 15 residues. CDR3 DNA sequence: TGCAGCGTTGAAGAAGGCAGGAGGACTAATGAAAAACTGTTTTTT. It codes for CSVEEGRRTNEKLFF.

CDR3 residues: CASSASIGASGGAWDTQYF. Here the CDR3 DNA reads TGTGCCAGCAGCGCCTCAATTGGGGCTAGCGGGGGGGCCTGGGATACGCAGTATTTT. The V and J genes are TRBV9 and TRBJ2-3, with 12 bases matching TRBD2. Germline CDR1 is SGDLS and CDR2 is YYNGEE. V lost 3 bases to trimming and J lost 6 bases; unmatched junction nucleotides: 17. This CDR3 has 19 residues.

This clonotype has a handful of counts. The chain joins TRBV7-2 to TRBJ1-5; a weak D match, TRBD1 (6 bases). V shed 5 bases and J shed 3 bases, with 17 bases lying between them. The CDR3 contains 16 residues. CDR1 SGHTA and CDR2 FQGNSA come from the germline V gene. CDR3 region: CASSPRPTGTNQPQHF. CDR3 in DNA: TGTGCCAGCAGCCCCCGGCCTACAGGGACCAATCAGCCCCAGCATTTT.

J is TRBJ1-2 and V is TRBV7-9, with TRBD1 identical over 8 bases. Unmatched junction bases numbered 10, after V lost 5 bases and J lost 5 bases. The CDR3 contains 15 residues. Germline V gives CDR1 SEHNR, CDR2 FQNEAQ (reference sequence). The chain's CDR3 is CASSETTGASYGYTF. DNA of the CDR3: TGTGCCAGCAGCGAAACGACAGGGGCGTCGTATGGCTACACCTTC.

J is TRBJ2-1 and V is TRBV4-1; D is ambiguous. With 4 bases removed from V and 0 bases from J, the gap between germline ends came to 10 bases. From germline, CDR1 is MGHRA and CDR2 YSYEKL. This CDR3 has 15 residues. CDR3 coding DNA: TGCGCCAGCAGCCCGCCCCTTAGCTCCTACAATGAGCAGTTCTTC. Encoded protein: CASSPPLSSYNEQFF.

This chain joins TRBV24-1 and TRBJ2-3; D is unresolved. The CDR3 spans 12 residues. Trimming cost V 5 bases and J 6 bases, with 8 bases left between them. The germline V gene has CDR1 KGHDR and CDR2 SFDVKD. The CDR3 sequence is CATSAGRDTQYF. The CDR3, as DNA: TGTGCCACCAGTGCAGGAAGGGATACGCAGTATTTT.

The chain couples TRBV14 to TRBJ1-6; D not certain. CDR1 and CDR2 (germline): SGHDN, FVKESK. V was cut by 1 base and J by 5 bases, with 27 bases left in between. The CDR3 loop spans 21 amino acids. The CDR3 DNA reads as TGTGCCAGCAGCCAAGCCCCCCACATGTTGGGAGTGGAGCGTAATAATTCACCCCTCCACTTT. Translating gives CASSQAPHMLGVERNNSPLHF.